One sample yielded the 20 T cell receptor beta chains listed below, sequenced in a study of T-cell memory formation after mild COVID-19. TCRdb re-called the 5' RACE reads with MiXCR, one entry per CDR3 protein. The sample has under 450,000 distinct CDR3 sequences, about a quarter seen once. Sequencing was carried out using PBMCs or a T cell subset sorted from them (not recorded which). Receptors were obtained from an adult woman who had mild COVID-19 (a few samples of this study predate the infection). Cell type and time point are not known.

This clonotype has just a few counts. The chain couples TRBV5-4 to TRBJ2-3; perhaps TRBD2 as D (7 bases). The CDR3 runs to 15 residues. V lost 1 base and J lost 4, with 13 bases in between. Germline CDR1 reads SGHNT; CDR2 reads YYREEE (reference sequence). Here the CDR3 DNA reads TGTGCCAGCAGCTTGTTGGGGGGGCGCGCAGATACGCAGTATTTT. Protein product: CASSLLGGRADTQYF.

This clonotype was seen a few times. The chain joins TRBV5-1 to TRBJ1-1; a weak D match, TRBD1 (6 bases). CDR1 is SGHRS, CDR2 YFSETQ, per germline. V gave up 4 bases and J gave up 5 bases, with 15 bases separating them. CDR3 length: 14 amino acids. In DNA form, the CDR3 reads TGCGCCAGCAGCATAAACCAACAGGGAACTGAAGCTTTCTTT. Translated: CASSINQQGTEAFF.

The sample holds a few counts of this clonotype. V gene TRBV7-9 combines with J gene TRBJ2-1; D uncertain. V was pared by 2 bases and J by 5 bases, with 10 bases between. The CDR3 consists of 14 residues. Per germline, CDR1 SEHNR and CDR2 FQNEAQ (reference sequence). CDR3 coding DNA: TGTGCCAGCAGCTTAAGGCCGACTGACAATGAGCAGTTCTTC. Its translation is CASSLRPTDNEQFF.

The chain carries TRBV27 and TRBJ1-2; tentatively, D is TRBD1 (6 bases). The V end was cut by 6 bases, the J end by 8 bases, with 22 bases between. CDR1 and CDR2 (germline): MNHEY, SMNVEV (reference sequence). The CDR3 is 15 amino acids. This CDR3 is CASSSLGARGEGYTF. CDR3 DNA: TGTGCCAGCAGCAGCCTAGGGGCCAGGGGAGAAGGCTACACCTTC.

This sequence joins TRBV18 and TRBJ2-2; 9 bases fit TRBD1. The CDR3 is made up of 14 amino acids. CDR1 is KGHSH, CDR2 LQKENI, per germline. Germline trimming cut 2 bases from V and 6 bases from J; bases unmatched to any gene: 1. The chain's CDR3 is CASSPGQGPGELFF. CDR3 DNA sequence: TGTGCCAGCTCACCAGGACAGGGGCCCGGGGAGCTGTTTTTT.

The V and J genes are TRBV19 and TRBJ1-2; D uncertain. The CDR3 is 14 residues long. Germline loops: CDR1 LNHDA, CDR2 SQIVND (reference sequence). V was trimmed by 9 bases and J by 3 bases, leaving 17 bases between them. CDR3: CASNPVPGDYGYTF. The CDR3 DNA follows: TGTGCCAGCAACCCGGTCCCCGGCGACTATGGCTACACCTTC.

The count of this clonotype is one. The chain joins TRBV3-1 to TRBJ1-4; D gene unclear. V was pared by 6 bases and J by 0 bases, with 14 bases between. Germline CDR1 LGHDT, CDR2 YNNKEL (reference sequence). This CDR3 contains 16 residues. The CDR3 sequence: CASSLDRISTNEKLFF. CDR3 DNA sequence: TGTGCCAGCAGTCTAGACCGAATCTCAACTAATGAAAAACTGTTTTTT. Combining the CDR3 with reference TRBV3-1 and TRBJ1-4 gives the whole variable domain DTAVSQTPKYLVTQMGNDKSIKCEQNLGHDTMYWYKQDSKKFLKIMFSYNNKELIINETVPNRFSPKSPDKAHLNLHINSLELGDSAVYFCASSLDRISTNEKLFFGSGTQLSVL.

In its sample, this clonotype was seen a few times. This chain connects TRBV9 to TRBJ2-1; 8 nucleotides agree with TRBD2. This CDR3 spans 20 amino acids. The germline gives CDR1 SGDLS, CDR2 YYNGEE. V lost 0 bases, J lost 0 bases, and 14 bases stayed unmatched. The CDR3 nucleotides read TGTGCCAGCAGCGTAGCCCCCCTAAGACTAGCGCAGATCTCCTACAATGAGCAGTTCTTC. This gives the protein CASSVAPLRLAQISYNEQFF. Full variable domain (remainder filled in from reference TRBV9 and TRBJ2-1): DSGVTQTPKHLITATGQRVTLRCSPRSGDLSVYWYQQSLDQGLQFLIQYYNGEERAKGNILERFSAQQFPDLHSELNLSSLELGDSALYFCASSVAPLRLAQISYNEQFFGPGTRLTVL.

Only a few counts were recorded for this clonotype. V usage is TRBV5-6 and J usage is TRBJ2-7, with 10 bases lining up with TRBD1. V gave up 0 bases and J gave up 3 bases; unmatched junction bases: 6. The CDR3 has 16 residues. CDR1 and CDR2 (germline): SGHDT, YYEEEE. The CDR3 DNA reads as TGTGCCAGCAGCTTGGGCCTCGGGACAGGGGTCTACGAGCAGTACTTC. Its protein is CASSLGLGTGVYEQYF.

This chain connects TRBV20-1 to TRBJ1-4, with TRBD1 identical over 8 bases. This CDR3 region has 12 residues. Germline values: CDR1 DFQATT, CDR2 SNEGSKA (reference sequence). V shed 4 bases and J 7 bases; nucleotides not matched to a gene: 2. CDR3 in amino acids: CSATGTGEKLFF. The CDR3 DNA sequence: TGCAGTGCTACAGGGACAGGTGAAAAACTGTTTTTT.

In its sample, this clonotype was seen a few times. The CDR3, as DNA: TGCGCCAGCAGCCAAGACGTAGCACTTTACTACAATGAGCAGTTCTTC. This codes for CASSQDVALYYNEQFF. The rearrangement joins TRBV4-3 to TRBJ2-1; D is unresolved. V lost 0 bases, J lost 3 bases, and 12 bases lay in between. CDR1 is LGHNA and CDR2 is YSLEER in the germline V gene. This CDR3 is built from 16 residues.

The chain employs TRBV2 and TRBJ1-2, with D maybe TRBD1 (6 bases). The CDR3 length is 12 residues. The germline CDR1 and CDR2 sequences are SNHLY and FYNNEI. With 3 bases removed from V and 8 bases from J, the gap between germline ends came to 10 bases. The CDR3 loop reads CASSDRGTGYTF. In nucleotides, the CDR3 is TGTGCCAGCAGTGACAGGGGAACCGGCTACACCTTC.

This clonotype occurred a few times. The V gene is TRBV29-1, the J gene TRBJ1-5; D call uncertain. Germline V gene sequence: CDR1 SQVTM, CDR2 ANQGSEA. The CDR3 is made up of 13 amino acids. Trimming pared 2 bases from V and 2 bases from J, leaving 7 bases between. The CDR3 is CSVEMAGNQPQHF. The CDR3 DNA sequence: TGCAGCGTTGAAATGGCGGGCAATCAGCCCCAGCATTTT.

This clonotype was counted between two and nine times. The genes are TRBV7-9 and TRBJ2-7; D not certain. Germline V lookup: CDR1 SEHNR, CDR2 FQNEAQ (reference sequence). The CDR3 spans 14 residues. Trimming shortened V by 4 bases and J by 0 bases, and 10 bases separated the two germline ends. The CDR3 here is CASSSWRDSYEQYF. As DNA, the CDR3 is TGTGCCAGCAGCTCCTGGCGCGACTCCTACGAGCAGTACTTC.

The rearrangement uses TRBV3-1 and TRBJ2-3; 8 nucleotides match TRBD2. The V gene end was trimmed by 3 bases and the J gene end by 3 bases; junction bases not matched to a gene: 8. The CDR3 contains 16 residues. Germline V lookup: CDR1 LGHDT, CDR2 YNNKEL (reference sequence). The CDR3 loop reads CASSHQPGLGTDTQYF. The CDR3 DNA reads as TGTGCCAGCAGCCACCAGCCGGGACTAGGAACAGATACGCAGTATTTT.

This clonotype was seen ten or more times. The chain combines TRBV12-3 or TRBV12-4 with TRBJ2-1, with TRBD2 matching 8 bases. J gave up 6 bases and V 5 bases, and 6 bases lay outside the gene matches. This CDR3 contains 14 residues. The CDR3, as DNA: TGTGCCAGCAGTCCACTAGGGACTAGCAATGAGCAGTTCTTC. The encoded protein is CASSPLGTSNEQFF.

The CDR3 loop is CSARGAYRSTEAFF. The CDR3 region has the DNA TGCAGTGCTCGAGGCGCCTATAGGAGCACTGAAGCTTTCTTT. The chain has TRBV20-1 and TRBJ1-1; D remains ambiguous. V lost 5 bases to trimming and J lost 4 bases, with 17 bases between them. This CDR3 spans 14 amino acids. Germline CDR1 DFQATT, CDR2 SNEGSKA (reference sequence).

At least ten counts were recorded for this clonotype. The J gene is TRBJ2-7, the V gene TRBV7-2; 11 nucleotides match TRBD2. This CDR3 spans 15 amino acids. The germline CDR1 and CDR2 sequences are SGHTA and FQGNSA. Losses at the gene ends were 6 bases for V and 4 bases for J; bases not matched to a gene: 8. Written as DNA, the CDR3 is TGTGCCAGCAGAGTACATAGCGGGGGGGCTTACGAGCAGTACTTC. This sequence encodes CASRVHSGGAYEQYF.

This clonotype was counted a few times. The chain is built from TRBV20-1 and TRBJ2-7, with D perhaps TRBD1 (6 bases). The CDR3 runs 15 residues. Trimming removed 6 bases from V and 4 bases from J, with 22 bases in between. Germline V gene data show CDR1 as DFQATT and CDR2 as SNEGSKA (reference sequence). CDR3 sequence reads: CSAPDETGLRYEQYF. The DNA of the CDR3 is TGCAGTGCCCCTGATGAGACAGGCTTACGATACGAGCAGTACTTC.

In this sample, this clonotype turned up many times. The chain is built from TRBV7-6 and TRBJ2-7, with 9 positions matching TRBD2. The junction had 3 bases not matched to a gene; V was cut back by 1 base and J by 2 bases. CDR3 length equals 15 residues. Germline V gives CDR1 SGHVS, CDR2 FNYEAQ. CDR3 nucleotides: TGTGCCAGCAGCTTAGAAAGCGGGAGGACCTACGAGCAGTACTTC. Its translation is CASSLESGRTYEQYF.